Shown below are 17 T cell receptor beta chains from a single sample sequenced in a study of T cell responses to AZD1222 COVID-19 vaccine. The method was immunoSEQ multiplex PCR; TCRdb's version includes in-frame clones alone and lacks a portion of them. The sample holds about 120,000 clones; 85% to 95% are singletons and the top ten take about 7.8%. Source: peripheral blood, taken on day 0 of AZD1222 vaccination. These receptors came from an adult in good health.

CDR3 sequence reads: CASSLGDRGRPLHF. CDR3 bases: TGTGCCAGCAGCTTAGGAGACAGGGGGCGACCCCTCCACTTT. The rearrangement uses TRBV11-2 and TRBJ1-6; 10 bases align to TRBD1. V dropped 1 base and J dropped 12; count of bases not matched to a gene: 3. The CDR3 loop spans 14 amino acids. Per the germline V gene, CDR1 is SGHAT and CDR2 is FQNNGV.

The chain employs TRBV6-4 and TRBJ2-7; D uncertain. Germline CDR1 MRHNA, CDR2 SNTAGT. This CDR3 has 12 residues. With 5 bases removed from V and 6 bases from J, the gap between germline ends came to 11 bases. Here the CDR3 reads CASSSDGSEQYF. CDR3 nucleotide sequence: TGTGCCAGCAGTTCTGACGGGTCCGAGCAGTACTTC.

The chain has TRBV7-2 and TRBJ2-2; no definite D call. The CDR3 length is 12 residues. V was clipped by 7 bases and J by 4 bases, with 7 bases between them. CDR1 and CDR2 (germline): SGHTA, FQGNSA. CDR3 in DNA: TGTGCCAGCACCTTTTTCACCGGGGAGCTGTTTTTT. It codes for CASTFFTGELFF. Variable domain in full (rest from reference TRBV7-2 and TRBJ2-2): GAGVSQSPSNKVTEKGKDVELRCDPISGHTALYWYRQSLGQGLEFLIYFQGNSAPDKSGLPSDRFSAERTGGSVSTLTIQRTQQEDSAVYLCASTFFTGELFFGEGSRLTVL.

This CDR3 is CASSPASGGSNEQFF. CDR3 sequence (DNA): TGTGCCAGCTCACCGGCCAGCGGGGGGTCCAATGAGCAGTTCTTC. The genes are TRBV18 and TRBJ2-1, with TRBD2 matching 9 bases. V shed 3 bases, J shed 6 bases, and the junction held 6 bases outside the gene matches. There are 15 residues in the CDR3. The germline CDR1 and CDR2 sequences are KGHSH and LQKENI. Full variable domain (remainder filled in from reference TRBV18 and TRBJ2-1): NAGVMQNPRHLVRRRGQEARLRCSPMKGHSHVYWYRQLPEEGLKFMVYLQKENIIDESGMPKERFSAEFPKEGPSILRIQQVVRGDSAAYFCASSPASGGSNEQFFGPGTRLTVL.

The CDR3 coding sequence is TGTGCCAGCAGTTCATGGGACATAGCCTACGAGCAGTACTTC. It specifies CASSSWDIAYEQYF. The chain uses TRBV6-5 and TRBJ2-7; D might be TRBD1 (6 bases). V lost 4 bases and J 2 bases, leaving 12 bases between the germline ends. Germline CDR1 reads MNHEY; CDR2 reads SVGAGI. The CDR3 runs to 14 residues.

The chain employs TRBV5-5 and TRBJ1-1; no reliable D call. The CDR3 runs 14 residues. Germline V CDR1 and CDR2: SGHKS, YYEKEE (reference sequence). V lost 1 base to trimming and J lost 4 bases, with 11 bases between them. The CDR3 coding sequence is TGTGCCAGCAGCTTGTTGGAGAGGGCCACTGAAGCTTTCTTT. Residues: CASSLLERATEAFF.

This clone has only a few counts. The rearrangement joins TRBV9 to TRBJ1-2, with 7 bases that match TRBD1. J was trimmed by 7 bases and V by 4 bases; bases with no gene match: 7. The CDR3 has 13 residues. Germline loops: CDR1 SGDLS, CDR2 YYNGEE. The CDR3: CASSLHQGGGYTF. For the CDR3, the DNA is TGTGCCAGCAGCCTCCACCAGGGGGGTGGCTACACCTTC.

This chain joins TRBV20-1 and TRBJ1-2, with a tentative D call TRBD1 (6 bases). From germline, CDR1 is DFQATT and CDR2 SNEGSKA (reference sequence). The CDR3 sequence is 11 residues long. CDR3: CSVRQVYGYTF. The CDR3 region has the DNA TGCAGCGTAAGACAGGTGTATGGCTACACCTTC.

The chain recombines TRBV12-3 or TRBV12-4 with TRBJ2-5; 9 bases map to TRBD1. The CDR3 loop spans 13 amino acids. V gave up 5 bases and J gave up 5 bases; unmatched junction bases: 3. In DNA form, the CDR3 reads TGTGCCAGCAGTCGTGACAGGGGGGAGACCCAGTACTTC. This encodes CASSRDRGETQYF.

V usage is TRBV7-8 and J usage is TRBJ2-3, with 10 positions matching TRBD2. Germline CDR1 and CDR2: SGHVS and FQNEAQ. Germline trimming cut 2 bases from V and 8 bases from J; bases unmatched to any gene: 10. This CDR3 has 16 residues. This CDR3 reads CASSLRLAGDLGTQYF. CDR3 DNA: TGTGCCAGCAGCTTACGGCTAGCGGGGGACCTTGGTACGCAGTATTTT.

CDR3 protein: CASSLDPGGFGTEAFF. CDR3 in DNA: TGTGCCAGCAGCTTAGACCCAGGGGGCTTTGGCACTGAAGCTTTCTTT. The J gene is TRBJ1-1, the V gene TRBV11-2; 8 nucleotides align to TRBD1. The CDR3 runs 16 residues. Germline CDR1 is SGHAT and CDR2 is FQNNGV. J gave up 4 bases and V 0 bases, and 7 bases lay outside the gene matches.

This chain joins TRBV5-6 and TRBJ1-5, with D hard to call. The V end was cut by 0 bases, the J end by 3 bases, with 10 bases between. In germline, CDR1 is SGHDT, CDR2 YYEEEE. The CDR3 runs to 15 residues. DNA for the CDR3: TGTGCCAGCAGCTTGGCCGACGGGCCCAATCAGCCCCAGCATTTT. Amino acid sequence: CASSLADGPNQPQHF. Together with reference TRBV5-6 and TRBJ1-5, the CDR3 gives the full variable domain: DAGVTQSPTHLIKTRGQQVTLRCSPKSGHDTVSWYQQALGQGPQFIFQYYEEEERQRGNFPDRFSGHQFPNYSSELNVNALLLGDSALYLCASSLADGPNQPQHFGDGTRLSIL.

This rearrangement joins TRBV4-2 to TRBJ1-2; 7 bases fit TRBD1. Germline loops: CDR1 LGHNA, CDR2 YNFKEQ. J lost 3 bases, V lost 3 bases, and 7 bases had no gene match. This CDR3 region has 15 residues. CDR3 sequence: CASSQKSGTDYGYTF. The CDR3 bases are TGTGCCAGCAGCCAGAAATCCGGGACAGACTATGGCTACACCTTC.

The genes are TRBV11-2 and TRBJ1-6, with D possibly matching TRBD1 (5 bases). CDR1 and CDR2 (germline): SGHAT, FQNNGV. Trimming pared 4 bases from V and 8 bases from J, leaving 21 bases between. There are 17 residues in the CDR3. CDR3 sequence reads: CASSSGGRDPRYSPLHF. CDR3 DNA: TGTGCCAGCAGCTCGGGAGGCAGGGACCCACGTTATTCACCCCTCCACTTT.

The V gene is TRBV5-5, the J gene TRBJ1-4; TRBD1 aligns across 7 bases. Germline-derived CDR1 and CDR2 are SGHKS and YYEKEE (reference sequence). V shed 4 bases, J shed 7 bases, and the junction held 1 base outside the gene matches. This CDR3 is 12 amino acids long. CDR3 loop: CASSGDSEKLFF. The CDR3 DNA follows: TGTGCCAGCAGCGGGGACAGTGAAAAACTGTTTTTT.

The rearrangement links TRBV19 to TRBJ1-1; no reliable D call. Trimming removed 6 bases from V and 5 bases from J, with 13 bases in between. The CDR3 runs 13 residues. Germline-derived CDR1 and CDR2 are LNHDA and SQIVND (reference sequence). The CDR3 loop reads CASSISIWTEAFF. The CDR3 DNA is TGTGCCAGTAGCATATCCATTTGGACTGAAGCTTTCTTT. The full variable domain, in which reference TRBV19 and TRBJ1-1 provide the parts outside the CDR3, is DGGITQSPKYLFRKEGQNVTLSCEQNLNHDAMYWYRQDPGQGLRLIYYSQIVNDFQKGDIAEGYSVSREKKESFPLTVTSAQKNPTAFYLCASSISIWTEAFFGQGTRLTVV.

The chain couples TRBV14 to TRBJ2-1; TRBD2 aligns across 9 bases. Germline V gene sequence: CDR1 SGHDN, CDR2 FVKESK. Unmatched junction bases numbered 12, after V lost 5 bases and J lost 7 bases. This CDR3 has 16 residues. CDR3 protein: CASSEPPGLASNEQFF. The CDR3 coding sequence is TGTGCCAGCAGCGAGCCCCCGGGACTAGCAAGTAATGAGCAGTTCTTC.